Listed here is a single TCR beta chain. Here immunoSEQ multiplex PCR was the method, and the copy in TCRdb shows in-frame clones only, minus some. This sample has 120,000 or so clones, with roughly nine tenths found just once. The data belong to a study of blood T cell repertoires in COVID-19. For the study at large: Specimens from acute and convalescent COVID-19 originated in the United States, Italy and Spain.

Germline loops: CDR1 KGHSH, CDR2 LQKENI. The CDR3 loop spans 14 amino acids. V lost 3 bases, J lost 3 bases, and 11 bases lay in between. The V gene is TRBV18, the J gene TRBJ1-1; D possibly corresponds to TRBD1 (5 bases). The receptor comes from a man aged 45-65 years with active COVID-19. The sequencing input was peripheral blood. The CDR3 nucleotides are TGTGCCAGCTCACCGAAAGACAGCTACACTGAAGCTTTCTTT. It is translated as CASSPKDSYTEAFF.